Below are 31 T cell receptor beta chains sequenced from a single sample in a study of shared clonotypes between healthy human individuals. Profiled with immunoSEQ multiplex PCR; TCRdb holds only in-frame clones, not every one. The sample has 2 million to 2.5 million clones, around 92% seen once. Material: naive CD4+ T cells from PBMCs. Subset noted: CD45RA+ positively selected. The receptors were gathered from a man aged 18 to 30 in good health. Some clones in this sample may be carry-over from other donors' samples.

The chain carries TRBV7-2 and TRBJ2-1; weak D call: TRBD2 (5 bases). CDR1 SGHTA and CDR2 FQGNSA come from the germline V gene. Trimming removed 7 bases from V and 0 bases from J, with 7 bases in between. The CDR3 is 13 residues long. CDR3 DNA: TGTGCCAGCACCCGGGACTCCTACAATGAGCAGTTCTTC. The encoded protein is CASTRDSYNEQFF.

V is TRBV9 and J is TRBJ2-3, with D maybe TRBD1 (5 bases). Germline values: CDR1 SGDLS, CDR2 YYNGEE. The CDR3 is 14 residues long. The V and J ends lost 0 bases and 4 bases respectively, with 9 bases between them. CDR3 coding DNA: TGTGCCAGCAGCGTAGAGGCAGGGCCAGATACGCAGTATTTT. This translates into CASSVEAGPDTQYF.

Note on this clone: Other nucleotide sequences in the sample specify the same CDR3. The chain combines TRBV5-1 with TRBJ2-1; unclear D gene. Trimming removed 0 bases at V and 2 bases at J, with 6 bases between. The CDR3 loop spans 14 amino acids. Germline CDR1 SGHRS, CDR2 YFSETQ. This CDR3 is CASSLEPPYNEQFF. The CDR3, as DNA: TGCGCCAGCAGCTTGGAGCCACCCTACAATGAGCAGTTCTTC.

The rearrangement uses TRBV5-1 and TRBJ1-5; D unresolved. The CDR3 extends over 14 amino acids. The ends were cut back, 4 bases at V and 12 bases at J, with 20 bases in the middle. Germline V lookup: CDR1 SGHRS, CDR2 YFSETQ. The CDR3 DNA reads TGCGCCAGCAGCACCGGACCGAGTCCTGGTCTCCAGCATTTT. It encodes CASSTGPSPGLQHF.

The rearrangement uses TRBV11-1 and TRBJ2-7, with 10 nucleotides matching TRBD2. Unmatched junction bases numbered 3, after V lost 4 bases and J lost 0 bases. The CDR3 length is 15 residues. The germline V gene has CDR1 SGHAT and CDR2 FQDESV (reference sequence). CDR3 loop: CASSSTSGPSYEQYF. CDR3 nucleotide sequence: TGTGCCAGCAGCTCGACTAGCGGGCCCTCCTACGAGCAGTACTTC. Combining the CDR3 with reference TRBV11-1 and TRBJ2-7 gives the whole variable domain EAEVAQSPRYKITEKSQAVAFWCDPISGHATLYWYRQILGQGPELLVQFQDESVVDDSQLPKDRFSAERLKGVDSTLKIQPAELGDSAMYLCASSSTSGPSYEQYFGPGTRLTVT.

Details on this clone: Additional DNA sequences in this sample encode the identical CDR3. The chain joins TRBV7-9 to TRBJ2-1, with no clear D. CDR1 SEHNR and CDR2 FQNEAQ come from the germline V gene (reference sequence). The CDR3 is made up of 14 amino acids. V lost 1 base and J 4 bases, leaving 8 bases between the germline ends. The CDR3 sequence: CASSLEGRYNEQFF. CDR3 nucleotide sequence: TGTGCCAGCAGCTTAGAGGGCAGGTACAATGAGCAGTTCTTC.

With respect to this clone: Other DNA sequences in this sample translate to the same CDR3. The chain links TRBV9 to TRBJ2-6; D remains unclear. V lost 3 bases and J 4 bases, leaving 8 bases between the germline ends. Germline V CDR1 and CDR2: SGDLS, YYNGEE. The CDR3 covers 14 residues. CDR3 DNA: TGTGCCAGCAGCGCAATATCCGGGGCCAACGTCCTGACTTTC. Its protein product is CASSAISGANVLTF.

The chain is built from TRBV28 and TRBJ2-7; 9 bases map to TRBD1. V trimming: 7 bases; J trimming: 5 bases; junction bases outside the gene matches: 12. CDR3 length equals 15 residues. CDR1 MDHEN and CDR2 SYDVKM come from the germline V gene. The CDR3 DNA follows: TGTGCCAGCACCGCAGGGACAGGGACCCTCCACGAGCAGTACTTC. It codes for CASTAGTGTLHEQYF.

A note on this clone: In the same sample, other DNA sequences code for this CDR3. This chain links TRBV5-1 with TRBJ2-7, with TRBD1 as a possible D gene (6 bases). Germline CDR1 is SGHRS and CDR2 is YFSETQ. The CDR3 is 14 residues long. Trimming cost V 4 bases and J 0 bases, with 11 bases left between them. The CDR3: CASSSVGASYEQYF. The CDR3 region has the DNA TGCGCCAGCAGCAGTGTGGGGGCCTCCTACGAGCAGTACTTC.

This chain links TRBV7-2 with TRBJ1-2; 7 nucleotides match TRBD1. This CDR3 has 14 residues. V was clipped by 4 bases and J by 4 bases; unmatched bases: 6. Germline V gives CDR1 SGHTA, CDR2 FQGNSA. CDR3 nucleotides: TGTGCCAGCAGCTCCTCAGGGGGGCTCTATGGCTACACCTTC. Protein: CASSSSGGLYGYTF.

V usage is TRBV2 and J usage is TRBJ1-1; possible D gene TRBD1, 6 bases. Deletions cut 4 bases from V and 4 bases from J, with 13 bases between. The germline V gene has CDR1 SNHLY and CDR2 FYNNEI. This CDR3 has 14 amino acids. CDR3 region: CASSGAGVGTEAFF. The CDR3 DNA reads TGTGCCAGCAGTGGAGCAGGGGTTGGCACTGAAGCTTTCTTT.

The chain is built from TRBV4-1 and TRBJ2-7; D gene uncertain. The germline V and J ends were trimmed by 0 bases and 2 bases, with 11 bases remaining between them. The germline CDR1 and CDR2 sequences are MGHRA and YSYEKL. This CDR3 has 15 residues. Written as DNA, the CDR3 is TGCGCCAGCAGCCAAGATACCGCCAACCCCTACGAGCAGTACTTC. Its translation is CASSQDTANPYEQYF.

For this clone: The junction differs from germline at one of its ends, possibly a read error. The rearrangement joins TRBV11-3 to TRBJ2-1, with 11 bases aligning to TRBD2. Germline values: CDR1 SGHNT, CDR2 YENEEA. The CDR3 is 14 residues long. As DNA, the CDR3 is TGTGCCAGCAAACTAGCGGGAGCCCTCAATGGGCAGTTCTTC. This sequence encodes CASKLAGALNGQFF.

The chain has TRBV28 and TRBJ2-5; D is perhaps TRBD1 (5 bases). Germline lookup yields CDR1 MDHEN and CDR2 SYDVKM. The CDR3 is 12 amino acids. Trimming left V 5 bases short and J 11 bases short, with 15 bases between. The CDR3, as DNA: TGTGCCAGCAGTCCCCAGGGTGAAGAGCAGTACTTC. It translates to CASSPQGEEQYF.

This clone is a singleton in its sample. J is TRBJ1-1 and V is TRBV10-3; D unclear. Germline V lookup: CDR1 ENHRY, CDR2 SYGVKD. V was clipped by 2 bases and J by 1 base, with 8 bases between them. The CDR3 is made up of 14 amino acids. DNA for the CDR3: TGTGCCATCAGTGAGCACAGAGGGAACACTGAAGCTTTCTTT. Its protein is CAISEHRGNTEAFF.

The CDR3 nucleotides are TGCGCCAGCAGCTTGGTGGGACAGGGGCGCGAGCAGTACTTC. Its translation is CASSLVGQGREQYF. The chain uses TRBV5-1 and TRBJ2-7, with 10 bases matching TRBD1. The V and J ends lost 0 bases and 6 bases, in that order; junction bases with no gene match: 3. There are 14 residues in the CDR3. From germline, CDR1 is SGHRS and CDR2 YFSETQ.

The gene calls are TRBV7-2 and TRBJ1-2; D ambiguous. Trimming pared 5 bases from V and 4 bases from J, leaving 14 bases between. Per the germline V gene, CDR1 is SGHTA and CDR2 is FQGNSA. There are 14 residues in the CDR3. CDR3 sequence reads: CASSRLGPRYGYTF. The CDR3 nucleotides are TGTGCCAGCAGCCGTCTGGGCCCCCGCTATGGCTACACCTTC.

The V and J genes are TRBV30 and TRBJ1-4, with TRBD1 identical over 7 bases. CDR1 and CDR2 from the germline V gene are GTSNPN and SVGIG (reference sequence). The ends lost 5 bases at V and 4 bases at J; junction bases unmatched: 7. The length of the CDR3 is 14 residues. CDR3 region: CAWGMGTDNEKLFF. The CDR3 DNA follows: TGTGCCTGGGGGATGGGGACAGATAATGAAAAACTGTTTTTT.

Notes on this clone: Other nucleotide sequences from this sample produce the same CDR3. The CDR3 coding sequence is TGTGCCAGCAGTTTACAGGGGCGCAATCAGCCCCAGCATTTT. Protein: CASSLQGRNQPQHF. The rearrangement joins TRBV5-4 to TRBJ1-5, with 7 bases that match TRBD1. The J segment lost 2 bases and the V segment lost 5 bases, leaving 4 bases of the junction unmatched. The CDR3 length is 14 residues. Germline V CDR1 and CDR2: SGHNT, YYREEE (reference sequence). Drawing the rest from reference TRBV5-4 and TRBJ1-5, the complete variable domain is ETGVTQSPTHLIKTRGQQVTLRCSSQSGHNTVSWYQQALGQGPQFIFQYYREEENGRGNFPPRFSGLQFPNYSSELNVNALELDDSALYLCASSLQGRNQPQHFGDGTRLSIL.

This clone was observed once. Distinct nucleotide sequences in the sample also encode this CDR3. J is TRBJ2-7 and V is TRBV28; D is ambiguous. Germline V gene lookup returns CDR1 MDHEN and CDR2 SYDVKM. The CDR3 is made up of 12 amino acids. Trimming removed 6 bases from V and 2 bases from J, with 8 bases in between. The CDR3 DNA sequence: TGTGCCAGCAGCCAAGGAACCTACGAGCAGTACTTC. It is translated as CASSQGTYEQYF.

The chain joins TRBV6-6 to TRBJ2-7, with D perhaps TRBD1 (5 bases). Germline-derived CDR1 and CDR2 are MNHNY and SVGAGI (reference sequence). Trimming shortened V by 4 bases and J by 4 bases, and 8 bases separated the two germline ends. The CDR3 is 12 residues long. CDR3 nucleotides: TGTGCCAGCAGTTCGACAGAGTACGAGCAGTACTTC. This encodes CASSSTEYEQYF.

The rearrangement joins TRBV18 to TRBJ1-1, with D possibly matching TRBD1 (6 bases). Germline CDR1 reads KGHSH; CDR2 reads LQKENI. CDR3 length: 16 residues. V lost 1 base and J lost 3, with 15 bases in between. CDR3 protein: CASSPLQTGAYTEAFF. The CDR3 DNA sequence: TGTGCCAGCTCACCACTTCAGACGGGGGCCTACACTGAAGCTTTCTTT.

In regard to this clone: Other DNA sequences in this specimen translate into the identical CDR3. The CDR3 coding sequence is TGTGCCAGCAGCTGGGGACTAGGCACAGATACGCAGTATTTT. Its translation: CASSWGLGTDTQYF. The V gene is TRBV7-3, the J gene TRBJ2-3; 8 bases agree with TRBD2. Looked up from germline, CDR1 is SGHTA and CDR2 is FQGTGA. This CDR3 contains 14 residues. Trimming at V came to 4 bases and at J to 1 base, leaving 1 base not matched to a gene.

V is TRBV28 and J is TRBJ2-7; tentatively, D is TRBD1 or TRBD2 (6 bases each). V lost 11 bases, J lost 3 bases, and 14 bases lay in between. Germline-derived CDR1 and CDR2 are MDHEN and SYDVKM. The CDR3 consists of 12 residues. This chain's CDR3 is CAGEDSLYEQYF. The CDR3 bases are TGTGCCGGGGAGGACAGCCTCTACGAGCAGTACTTC.

This clone appeared once. The sample holds other DNA sequences that translate to the same CDR3. This chain connects TRBV28 to TRBJ1-5; TRBD1 matches 9 bases. The ends lost 2 bases at V and 5 bases at J; junction bases unmatched: 1. CDR3 size: 14 residues. The germline V gene encodes CDR1 MDHEN and CDR2 SYDVKM. The CDR3 nucleotides read TGTGCCAGCAGTTTAAGACAGGGGGATCAGCCCCAGCATTTT. Amino acids: CASSLRQGDQPQHF.

The rearrangement joins TRBV7-6 to TRBJ2-7, with 8 bases matching TRBD1. With V trimmed by 5 bases and J by 2 bases, 8 bases remained unmatched. The CDR3 extends over 15 amino acids. In germline, CDR1 is SGHVS, CDR2 FNYEAQ. CDR3 amino acids: CASSPQDRETYEQYF. The CDR3, as DNA: TGTGCCAGCAGCCCCCAGGACAGGGAAACCTACGAGCAGTACTTC.

The chain recombines TRBV18 with TRBJ1-1, with 9 bases matching TRBD1. J lost 10 bases, V lost 4 bases, and 13 bases had no gene match. The CDR3 length is 15 residues. The germline V gene encodes CDR1 KGHSH and CDR2 LQKENI. CDR3 coding DNA: TGTGCCAGCTCACTTCCACAGGGGGCCTCGCCTGGAGCTTTCTTT. Its protein is CASSLPQGASPGAFF.

This sequence joins TRBV28 and TRBJ1-4, with D possibly being TRBD1 (6 bases). V lost 2 bases and J 8 bases, leaving 9 bases between the germline ends. This CDR3 is 13 amino acids long. CDR1 is MDHEN, CDR2 SYDVKM, per germline. The CDR3 DNA follows: TGTGCCAGCAGTTTAAACGGACAGGAAAAACTGTTTTTT. Translated, it gives CASSLNGQEKLFF.

The chain recombines TRBV7-2 with TRBJ2-3, with 7 bases aligning to TRBD2. In germline, CDR1 is SGHTA, CDR2 FQGNSA. The trim removed 1 base at V and 4 bases at J, leaving 5 bases unmatched. This CDR3 comprises 15 residues. DNA of the CDR3: TGTGCCAGCAGCTTAGAGCGCGGGAGACCAGATACGCAGTATTTT. It yields the protein CASSLERGRPDTQYF.

The V and J genes are TRBV28 and TRBJ1-1; TRBD1 might be the D (5 bases). This CDR3 comprises 13 residues. Germline V gene lookup returns CDR1 MDHEN and CDR2 SYDVKM. Between the trimmed V and J ends, which lost 8 bases and 5 bases, there was a span of 15 bases. The CDR3: CASVVGGGTEAFF. The CDR3 DNA sequence: TGTGCCAGCGTTGTGGGGGGAGGGACTGAAGCTTTCTTT.

Comments on this clone: The sample holds other DNA sequences that translate to the same CDR3. V is TRBV29-1 and J is TRBJ2-5; D remains ambiguous. V lost 2 bases to trimming and J lost 5 bases, with 3 bases between them. The CDR3 spans 10 residues. In germline, CDR1 is SQVTM, CDR2 ANQGSEA. The CDR3 is CSVESETQYF. CDR3 DNA sequence: TGCAGCGTTGAATCCGAGACCCAGTACTTC. Based on the CDR3 plus reference TRBV29-1 and TRBJ2-5, the full variable domain is SAVISQKPSRDICQRGTSLTIQCQVDSQVTMMFWYRQQPGQSLTLIATANQGSEATYESGFVIDKFPISRPNLTFSTLTVSNMSPEDSSIYLCSVESETQYFGPGTRLLVL.